This T cell receptor (beta chain) is from a study of T cell repertoires and leukemia-associated antigens. Points from the study as a whole: Whether expanded clones are antigen-specific and functional remains untested.

Between the trimmed V and J ends, which lost 6 bases and 6 bases, there was a span of 12 bases. Germline V gene lookup returns CDR1 LNHDA and CDR2 SQIVND (reference sequence). CDR3 length: 13 amino acids. TCRdb itself ran the 5' RACE reads through MiXCR, one entry per CDR3 protein. The sample contains approximately 12,000 distinct CDR3 sequences, 35% to 50% of which appear only once. This clonotype came up many times. As yet, its antigen is unknown. The sequenced sample consisted of CD3+ T cells sorted from blood and cultured. This sequence was found in a female donor in good health. V usage is TRBV19 and J usage is TRBJ1-5; D remains ambiguous. The CDR3 sequence is CASRMSRFQPQHF. CDR3 bases: TGTGCCAGTAGGATGTCCAGGTTTCAGCCCCAGCATTTT.